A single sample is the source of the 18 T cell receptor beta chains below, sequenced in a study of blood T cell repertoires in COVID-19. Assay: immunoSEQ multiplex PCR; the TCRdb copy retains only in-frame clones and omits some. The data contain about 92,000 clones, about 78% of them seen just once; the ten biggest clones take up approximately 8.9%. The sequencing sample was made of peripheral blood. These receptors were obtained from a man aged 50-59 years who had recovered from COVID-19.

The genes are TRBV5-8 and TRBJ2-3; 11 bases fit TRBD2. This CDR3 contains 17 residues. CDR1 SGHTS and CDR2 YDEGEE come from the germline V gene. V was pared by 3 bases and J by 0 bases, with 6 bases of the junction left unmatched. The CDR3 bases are TGTGCCAGCAGCTGGACGGGACTAGCGGAGAGCACAGATACGCAGTATTTT. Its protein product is CASSWTGLAESTDTQYF.

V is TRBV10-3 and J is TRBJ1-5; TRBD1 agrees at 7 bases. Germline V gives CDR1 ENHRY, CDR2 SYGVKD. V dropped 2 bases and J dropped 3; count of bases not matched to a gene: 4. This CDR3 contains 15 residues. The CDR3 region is CAISEETGINQPQHF. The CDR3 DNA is TGTGCCATCAGTGAGGAGACAGGGATCAATCAGCCCCAGCATTTT.

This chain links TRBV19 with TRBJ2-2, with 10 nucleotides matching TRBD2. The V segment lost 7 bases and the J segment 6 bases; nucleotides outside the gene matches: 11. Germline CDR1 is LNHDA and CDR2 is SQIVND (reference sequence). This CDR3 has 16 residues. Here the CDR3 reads CASKSSGGAIAGELFF. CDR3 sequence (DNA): TGTGCCAGTAAATCCAGCGGGGGGGCCATCGCCGGGGAGCTGTTTTTT.

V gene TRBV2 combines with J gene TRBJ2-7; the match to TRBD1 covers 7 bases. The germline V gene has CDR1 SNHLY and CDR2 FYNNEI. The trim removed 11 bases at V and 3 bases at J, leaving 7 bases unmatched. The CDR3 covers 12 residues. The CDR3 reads CAAGTVSYEQYF. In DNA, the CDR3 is TGTGCCGCCGGGACAGTGAGCTACGAGCAGTACTTC. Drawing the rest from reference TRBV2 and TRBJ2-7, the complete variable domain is EPEVTQTPSHQVTQMGQEVILRCVPISNHLYFYWYRQILGQKVEFLVSFYNNEISEKSEIFDDQFSVERPDGSNFTLKIRSTKLEDSAMYFCAAGTVSYEQYFGPGTRLTVT.

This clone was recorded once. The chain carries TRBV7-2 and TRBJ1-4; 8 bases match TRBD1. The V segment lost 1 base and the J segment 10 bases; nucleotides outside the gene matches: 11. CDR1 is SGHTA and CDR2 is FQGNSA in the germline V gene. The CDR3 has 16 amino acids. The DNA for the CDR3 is TGTGCCAGCAGCTTAGTTGCAGGACAGGGCCCCGGAAAACTGTTTTTT. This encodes CASSLVAGQGPGKLFF.

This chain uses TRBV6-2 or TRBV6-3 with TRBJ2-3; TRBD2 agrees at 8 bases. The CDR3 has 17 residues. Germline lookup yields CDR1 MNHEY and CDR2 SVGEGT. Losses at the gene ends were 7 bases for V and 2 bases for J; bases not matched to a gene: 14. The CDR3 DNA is TGTGCCAGCACCCCTTTGATGGCTAGCGGGTACACAGATACGCAGTATTTT. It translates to CASTPLMASGYTDTQYF.

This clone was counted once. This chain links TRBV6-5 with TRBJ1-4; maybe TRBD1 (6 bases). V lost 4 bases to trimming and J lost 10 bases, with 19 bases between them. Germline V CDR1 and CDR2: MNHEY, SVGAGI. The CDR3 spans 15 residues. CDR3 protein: CASSFSPTGLGKLFF. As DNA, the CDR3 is TGTGCCAGCAGTTTTAGCCCAACAGGGTTGGGAAAACTGTTTTTT.

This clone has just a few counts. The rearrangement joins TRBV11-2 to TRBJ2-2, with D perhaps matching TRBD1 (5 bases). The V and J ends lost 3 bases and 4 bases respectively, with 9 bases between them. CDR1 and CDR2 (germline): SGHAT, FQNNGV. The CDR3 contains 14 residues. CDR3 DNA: TGTGCCAGCAGCTTGGGGCCTCTCACCGGGGAGCTGTTTTTT. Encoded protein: CASSLGPLTGELFF.

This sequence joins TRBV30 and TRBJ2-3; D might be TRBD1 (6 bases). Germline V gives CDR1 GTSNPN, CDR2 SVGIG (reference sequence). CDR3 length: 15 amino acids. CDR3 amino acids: CCPTGQKRSTDTQYF. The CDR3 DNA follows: TGTTGCCCCACCGGACAGAAGCGCAGCACAGATACGCAGTATTTT.

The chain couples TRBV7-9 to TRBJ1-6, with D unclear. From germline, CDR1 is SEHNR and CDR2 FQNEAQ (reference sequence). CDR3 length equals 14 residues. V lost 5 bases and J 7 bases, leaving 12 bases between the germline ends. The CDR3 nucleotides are TGTGCCAGCAGCCCCCCCCGAAGCAATTCACCCCTCCACTTT. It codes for CASSPPRSNSPLHF.

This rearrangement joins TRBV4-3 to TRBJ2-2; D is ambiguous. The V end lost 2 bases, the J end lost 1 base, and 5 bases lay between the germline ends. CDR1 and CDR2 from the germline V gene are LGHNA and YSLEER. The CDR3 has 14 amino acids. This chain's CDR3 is CASSQIQNTGELFF. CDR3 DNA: TGCGCCAGCAGCCAAATACAGAACACCGGGGAGCTGTTTTTT.

The CDR3 DNA sequence: TGTGCCAGCAGCCCCTTACAGGGTGACTATGGCTACACCTTC. Its translation is CASSPLQGDYGYTF. The V call is TRBV27, the J call TRBJ1-2, with D maybe TRBD1 (6 bases). Trimming pared 6 bases from V and 3 bases from J, leaving 14 bases between. This CDR3 spans 14 amino acids. In germline, CDR1 is MNHEY, CDR2 SMNVEV (reference sequence).

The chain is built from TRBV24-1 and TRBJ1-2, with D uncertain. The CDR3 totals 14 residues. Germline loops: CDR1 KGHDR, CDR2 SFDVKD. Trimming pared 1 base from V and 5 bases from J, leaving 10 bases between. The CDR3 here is CATSDLQTNYGYTF. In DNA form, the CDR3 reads TGTGCCACCAGTGATTTACAGACGAATTATGGCTACACCTTC.

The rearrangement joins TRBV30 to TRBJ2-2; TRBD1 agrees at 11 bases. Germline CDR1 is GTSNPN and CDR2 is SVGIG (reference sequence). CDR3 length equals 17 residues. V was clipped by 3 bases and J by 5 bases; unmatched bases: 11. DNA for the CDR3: TGTGCCTGGAGGAGAGAAGGACAGGGGGCGATTACCGGGGAGCTGTTTTTT. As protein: CAWRREGQGAITGELFF.

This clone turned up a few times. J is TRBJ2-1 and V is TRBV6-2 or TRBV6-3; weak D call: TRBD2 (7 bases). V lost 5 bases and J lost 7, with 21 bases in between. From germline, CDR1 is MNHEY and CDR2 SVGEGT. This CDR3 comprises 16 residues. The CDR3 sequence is CASSTNTGGAGNEQFF. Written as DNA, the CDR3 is TGTGCCAGCAGTACGAATACGGGGGGCGCGGGGAATGAGCAGTTCTTC.

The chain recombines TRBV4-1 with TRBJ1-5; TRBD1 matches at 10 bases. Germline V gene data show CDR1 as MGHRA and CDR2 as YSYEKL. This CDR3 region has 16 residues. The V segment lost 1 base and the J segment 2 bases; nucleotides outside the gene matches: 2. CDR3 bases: TGCGCCAGCAGCCAAGGTGGGACAGGGGGCAATCAGCCCCAGCATTTT. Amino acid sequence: CASSQGGTGGNQPQHF.

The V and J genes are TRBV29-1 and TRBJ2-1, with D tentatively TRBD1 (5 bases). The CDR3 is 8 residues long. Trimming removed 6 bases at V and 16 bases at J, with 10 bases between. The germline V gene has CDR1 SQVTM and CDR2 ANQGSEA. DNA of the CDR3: TGCAGCGTGGCGCAGGGATTCTTC. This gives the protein CSVAQGFF.

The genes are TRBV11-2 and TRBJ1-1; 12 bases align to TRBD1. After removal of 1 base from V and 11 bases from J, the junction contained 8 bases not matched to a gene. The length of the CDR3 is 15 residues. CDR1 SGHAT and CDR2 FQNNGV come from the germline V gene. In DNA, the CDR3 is TGTGCCAGCAGCTTAGTGGGGACAGGGGGCGCAACGGCTTTCTTT. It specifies CASSLVGTGGATAFF.